A selection of T cell receptor beta chains follows, all from one sample in a study of control samples from healthy donors and cancer patients. TCRdb's copy holds only in-frame clones and misses some; the assay was immunoSEQ multiplex PCR. Of about 63,000 clones in the sample, around 87% were seen once. Material: PBMCs. The receptors stem from an older woman with lung cancer. Both conserved end residues are part of each CDR3. A D gene is named only where the DNA matches it firmly. Where a row states a size, it is once, few, many or the class of an expanded clone; other rows omit it.

V,size,D,length,J,CDR3,DNA
TRBV27,-,-,12,TRBJ1-2,CASSLTGRGYTF,TGTGCCAGCAGTTTGACGGGCCGTGGCTACACCTTC
TRBV19,-,TRBD1,16,TRBJ2-7,CASSPGTGVLTYEQYF,TGTGCCAGTAGTCCCGGGACAGGGGTCCTGACCTACGAGCAGTACTTC
TRBV7-8,once,TRBD1,12,TRBJ2-5,CASTRGKETQYF,TGTGCCAGCACCAGGGGGAAAGAGACCCAGTACTTC
TRBV19,-,-,11,TRBJ1-5,CAMGVNQPQHF,TGTGCCATGGGGGTTAATCAGCCCCAGCATTTT
TRBV6-5,once,-,15,TRBJ2-2,CASSYNRDRTGELFF,TGTGCCAGCAGTTACAACCGGGACCGAACCGGGGAGCTGTTTTTT
TRBV7-9,-,-,15,TRBJ2-7,CASSPPRGATYEQYF,TGTGCCAGCAGCCCCCCAAGGGGCGCGACCTACGAGCAGTACTTC
TRBV7-3,once,-,15,TRBJ1-2,CASSLYVGSNYGYTF,TGTGCCAGCAGCTTATATGTGGGCTCAAACTATGGCTACACCTTC
TRBV2,-,-,13,TRBJ1-2,CASSLTANYGYTF,TGTGCCAGCTCCCTGACTGCTAACTATGGCTACACCTTC
TRBV11-2,-,TRBD2,17,TRBJ2-3,CASSLGFSGGRTDTQYF,TGTGCCAGCAGCTTGGGGTTTAGCGGGGGAAGGACAGATACGCAGTATTTT
TRBV27,-,-,12,TRBJ1-2,CASSLRGYGYTF,TGTGCCAGCAGTTTACGAGGGTATGGCTACACCTTC
TRBV6-1,once,-,16,TRBJ1-1,CASSEGGGALGTEAFF,TGTGCCAGCAGTGAAGGGGGAGGGGCCCTGGGCACTGAAGCTTTCTTT
TRBV25-1,-,-,15,TRBJ2-1,CASSESNKYTDEQFF,TGTGCCAGCAGTGAATCAAATAAGTATACGGATGAGCAGTTCTTC
TRBV19,-,-,15,TRBJ1-1,CASRPSGTGNTEAFF,TGTGCCAGTAGACCTTCCGGGACGGGTAACACTGAAGCTTTCTTT
TRBV10-3,-,TRBD1,12,TRBJ2-7,CAIQGAENEQYF,TGTGCCATACAGGGGGCGGAGAACGAGCAGTACTTC